One sample yielded the 13 T cell receptor beta chains listed below, sequenced in a study of T-cell memory formation after mild COVID-19. MiXCR, applied by TCRdb to the 5' RACE reads, yields one record per CDR3 protein. The sample contains more than 100,000 distinct CDR3 sequences, approximately 17% of which appear only once. The specimen sequenced was PBMCs or a T cell subset sorted from them (not recorded which). Every receptor here comes from a man aged 18-30 years who had mild COVID-19 (a few samples of this study predate the infection). Cell type and time point are not known.

The chain recombines TRBV4-3 with TRBJ2-7; D ambiguous. Germline V CDR1 and CDR2: LGHNA, YSLEER. The length of the CDR3 is 14 residues. Between the trimmed V and J ends, which lost 0 bases and 2 bases, there was a span of 8 bases. CDR3 residues: CASSQEAATYEQYF. In DNA form, the CDR3 reads TGCGCCAGCAGCCAAGAGGCGGCGACCTACGAGCAGTACTTC.

The chain carries TRBV18 and TRBJ2-3; no reliable D call. V was trimmed by 4 bases and J by 0 bases, leaving 14 bases between them. The CDR3 has 16 amino acids. Germline CDR1 is KGHSH and CDR2 is LQKENI. CDR3 protein: CASSRNMGSSTDTQYF. CDR3 in DNA: TGTGCCAGCTCACGTAATATGGGCAGTAGCACAGATACGCAGTATTTT.

This clonotype has a handful of counts. The chain is built from TRBV6-5 and TRBJ2-3, with D possibly called TRBD1 or TRBD2 (7 bases each). CDR1 is MNHEY, CDR2 SVGAGI, per germline. The CDR3 has 14 residues. V lost 7 bases and J lost 3, with 14 bases in between. CDR3 sequence reads: CASMPGGVTDTQYF. The CDR3 bases are TGTGCCAGCATGCCAGGGGGGGTGACAGATACGCAGTATTTT.

The CDR3 loop is CASSPDSQLSYEQYV. The CDR3 nucleotides read TGTGCCAGCAGTCCAGACAGTCAGCTCTCCTACGAGCAGTACGTC. The chain employs TRBV6-5 and TRBJ2-7; a possible D gene is TRBD1 (5 bases). The CDR3 length is 15 residues. The V end lost 5 bases, the J end lost 0 bases, and 14 bases lay between the germline ends. CDR1 is MNHEY, CDR2 SVGAGI, per germline.

This clonotype was recorded many times. The gene calls are TRBV5-1 and TRBJ2-5; TRBD1 aligns across 10 bases. This CDR3 comprises 16 residues. V was clipped by 4 bases and J by 4 bases; unmatched bases: 10. Per the germline V gene, CDR1 is SGHRS and CDR2 is YFSETQ. The CDR3 sequence: CASSDPGTGEGETQYF. In nucleotides, the CDR3 is TGCGCCAGCAGCGACCCAGGGACAGGGGAGGGAGAGACCCAGTACTTC. Combining the CDR3 with reference TRBV5-1 and TRBJ2-5 gives the whole variable domain KAGVTQTPRYLIKTRGQQVTLSCSPISGHRSVSWYQQTPGQGLQFLFEYFSETQRNKGNFPGRFSGRQFSNSRSEMNVSTLELGDSALYLCASSDPGTGEGETQYFGPGTRLLVL.

This clonotype came up a few times. The J gene is TRBJ2-3, the V gene TRBV20-1; D not resolved. The CDR3 extends over 14 amino acids. With 2 bases removed from V and 1 base from J, the gap between germline ends came to 10 bases. Germline CDR1 and CDR2: DFQATT and SNEGSKA (reference sequence). The CDR3 coding sequence is TGCAGTGCTAGAAATCTTTTCGGCACAGATACGCAGTATTTT. It yields the protein CSARNLFGTDTQYF.

This chain uses TRBV4-2 with TRBJ2-1, with D possibly being TRBD2 (5 bases). The CDR3 consists of 17 residues. V was shortened by 0 bases and J by 0 bases, with 12 bases between the two germline ends. Germline values: CDR1 LGHNA, CDR2 YNFKEQ. DNA for the CDR3: TGTGCCAGCAGCCAAGATGGCGAGGGTGGCTCCTACAATGAGCAGTTCTTC. Protein: CASSQDGEGGSYNEQFF.

The chain couples TRBV6-6 to TRBJ2-2; 11 bases agree with TRBD1. The CDR3 is made up of 16 amino acids. V lost 10 bases, J lost 4 bases, and 11 bases stayed unmatched. Germline V gene lookup returns CDR1 MNHNY and CDR2 SVGAGI (reference sequence). The DNA of the CDR3 is TGTGCCATAACCAGCAGGACAGGGGGCGTCACCGGGGAGCTGTTTTTT. Protein product: CAITSRTGGVTGELFF.

As concerns this clonotype: A much larger clone sits a single nucleotide away, making a read error possible. The chain uses TRBV4-1 and TRBJ2-5; no firm D call. Gene TRBJ2-7 matches the end of the DNA better, so the J call may be wrong. Germline values: CDR1 MGHRA, CDR2 YSYEKL. The CDR3 spans 14 residues. CDR3 DNA sequence: TGCGCCAGCAGCCAAGAAAACTCCGGCTACGAGCAGTACTTC. Protein sequence: CASSQENSGYEQYF.

This chain joins TRBV20-1 and TRBJ2-1; D is possibly TRBD1 (5 bases). The CDR3 sequence is 11 residues long. CDR1 and CDR2 (germline): DFQATT, SNEGSKA (reference sequence). DNA for the CDR3: TGCACTGGGGCCCAAGGCAATGAGCAGTTCTTC. This gives the protein CTGAQGNEQFF.

The chain couples TRBV28 to TRBJ1-5; tentative D call: TRBD1 (6 bases). This CDR3 has 12 amino acids. V lost 4 bases, J lost 16 bases, and 17 bases lay in between. Per germline, CDR1 MDHEN and CDR2 SYDVKM. The CDR3 coding sequence is TGTGCCAGCAGTTCGTCGGGACAAACGTGTCATTTT. It specifies CASSSSGQTCHF.

This clonotype has just a few counts. At one boundary the junction diverges from the germline segment, which might be a read error. In nucleotides, the CDR3 is TGTGCCAGCAGCTCGATATCCTCCGAGCAGTACTTC. Translated, it gives CASSSISSEQYF. The genes are TRBV7-2 and TRBJ2-7; no firm D call. This CDR3 has 12 amino acids. Germline CDR1 and CDR2: SGHTA and FQGNSA.

Only a few counts were recorded for this clonotype. V and J are TRBV20-1 and TRBJ2-1; TRBD2 aligns across 14 bases. CDR1 is DFQATT, CDR2 SNEGSKA, per germline (reference sequence). The CDR3 contains 17 residues. After removal of 6 bases from V and 9 bases from J, the junction contained 16 bases not matched to a gene. In nucleotides, the CDR3 is TGCAGTGCCACTCCGACTAGCGGGGGGGGTTACATCAGTGAGCAGTTCTTC. Translation: CSATPTSGGGYISEQFF.